A single sample gave rise to the 13 T cell receptor beta chains below, sequenced in a study of blood T cell repertoires in COVID-19. Repertoires were generated with immunoSEQ multiplex PCR, while TCRdb's copy carries only in-frame clones and drops some. The sample has 430,000 or so clones; more than 70% are singletons. The sequencing sample was made of PBMCs or T cells enriched from blood (not recorded which). The origin of the receptors is a woman aged 18-29 years who had been exposed to COVID-19.

The rearrangement links TRBV27 to TRBJ2-2; 9 positions agree with TRBD2. This CDR3 region has 17 residues. V lost 2 bases to trimming and J lost 2 bases; unmatched junction nucleotides: 6. Per germline, CDR1 MNHEY and CDR2 SMNVEV (reference sequence). CDR3 region: CASSLIGTSSNTGELFF. The CDR3 DNA reads TGTGCCAGCAGTTTAATCGGGACTAGCTCTAACACCGGGGAGCTGTTTTTT.

This CDR3 reads CASSSWTGGWSEAFF. In nucleotides, the CDR3 is TGTGCCAGCAGTTCGTGGACAGGGGGCTGGTCTGAAGCTTTCTTT. The chain combines TRBV28 with TRBJ1-1, with 11 bases matching TRBD1. CDR1 and CDR2 (germline): MDHEN, SYDVKM. V was pared by 4 bases and J by 6 bases, with 7 bases of the junction left unmatched. The CDR3 sequence is 15 residues long.

The J gene is TRBJ1-5, the V gene TRBV19, with TRBD1 as a possible D gene (5 bases). V shed 4 bases and J shed 7 bases, with 8 bases lying between them. The CDR3 spans 12 residues. Germline values: CDR1 LNHDA, CDR2 SQIVND (reference sequence). CDR3 nucleotide sequence: TGTGCCAGTAGTACAGGGTACCAGCCCCAGCATTTT. Translated: CASSTGYQPQHF.

Concerning this clone: The identical CDR3 is also encoded by other nucleotide sequences in the sample. The gene calls are TRBV3-1 (or the pseudogene TRBV3-2) and TRBJ1-1; D remains ambiguous. This CDR3 contains 12 residues. Germline V CDR1 and CDR2: LGHDT, YNNKEL (reference sequence). V was cut by 4 bases and J by 6 bases, with 9 bases left in between. CDR3 sequence (DNA): TGTGCCAGCAGCCCGAATGAGGCTGAAGCTTTCTTT. Residues: CASSPNEAEAFF.

This chain connects TRBV6-2 or TRBV6-3 to TRBJ1-5; tentatively, D is TRBD1 (5 bases). Germline V gives CDR1 MNHEY, CDR2 SVGEGT. This CDR3 is built from 14 residues. Deletions cut 2 bases from V and 8 bases from J, with 13 bases between. CDR3 region: CASSYGGGGEPQHF. The CDR3 bases are TGTGCCAGCAGTTACGGCGGGGGAGGAGAGCCCCAGCATTTT.

The V gene is TRBV18, the J gene TRBJ2-6; TRBD2 is a possible D gene (6 bases). CDR1 is KGHSH and CDR2 is LQKENI in the germline V gene. This CDR3 has 16 residues. The V end lost 3 bases, the J end lost 0 bases, and 9 bases lay between the germline ends. In nucleotides, the CDR3 is TGTGCCAGCTCACCGGACGGGAGCTCTGGGGCCAACGTCCTGACTTTC. Translated: CASSPDGSSGANVLTF.

Worth noting for this clone: Other DNA sequences in the sample encode the same CDR3. This chain joins TRBV28 and TRBJ2-1; 8 positions agree with TRBD2. Germline loops: CDR1 MDHEN, CDR2 SYDVKM. The CDR3 is 15 amino acids. V was clipped by 6 bases and J by 3 bases; unmatched bases: 7. In nucleotides, the CDR3 is TGTGCCAGCAGCCTTACTAGCGGAGGCTACAATGAGCAGTTCTTC. This sequence encodes CASSLTSGGYNEQFF.

This rearrangement joins TRBV30 to TRBJ2-1, with 9 bases matching TRBD2. The CDR3 sequence is 14 residues long. Germline lookup yields CDR1 GTSNPN and CDR2 SVGIG (reference sequence). V shed 2 bases and J 4 bases; nucleotides not matched to a gene: 3. The CDR3 nucleotides read TGTGCCTGGAGTCGTAGCGGGAGATACAATGAGCAGTTCTTC. Its protein product is CAWSRSGRYNEQFF.

The chain is built from TRBV7-2 and TRBJ2-1; D possibly corresponds to TRBD2 (6 bases). Germline CDR1 reads SGHTA; CDR2 reads FQGNSA. CDR3 length equals 15 residues. The ends were cut back, 3 bases at V and 10 bases at J, with 19 bases in the middle. In DNA form, the CDR3 reads TGTGCCAGCAGCTTGGCTAGGGGCGTTGGAGGGGAGCAGTTCTTC. Translation: CASSLARGVGGEQFF.

The CDR3 spells CASSPRGVSYEQYF. In DNA, the CDR3 is TGTGCCAGCAGCCCCCGCGGGGTCTCCTACGAGCAGTACTTC. This chain links TRBV7-2 with TRBJ2-7, with D possibly matching TRBD2 (6 bases). The germline V gene encodes CDR1 SGHTA and CDR2 FQGNSA. Trimming took off 5 bases at V and 0 bases at J, with 11 bases between the two ends. The CDR3 consists of 14 residues.

This chain joins TRBV7-8 and TRBJ2-7, with D possibly matching TRBD1 (6 bases). This CDR3 has 13 amino acids. Trimming took off 2 bases at V and 7 bases at J, with 12 bases between the two ends. Germline V gives CDR1 SGHVS, CDR2 FQNEAQ. CDR3 in DNA: TGTGCCAGCAGCTTACCAGGCCAGGGGGAGCAGTACTTC. Translation gives CASSLPGQGEQYF.

The J gene is TRBJ1-4, the V gene TRBV3-1 (or the pseudogene TRBV3-2); D perhaps matches TRBD1 (5 bases). Trimming took 1 base from V and 3 from J, leaving 15 bases between them. CDR1 LGHDT and CDR2 YNNKEL come from the germline V gene (reference sequence). This CDR3 has 17 residues. CDR3 coding DNA: TGTGCCAGCAGCCAAGTTCTGGGGCCCTTTCCTAATGAAAAACTGTTTTTT. This translates into CASSQVLGPFPNEKLFF.

This rearrangement joins TRBV28 to TRBJ1-2; 10 bases match TRBD1. Germline V lookup: CDR1 MDHEN, CDR2 SYDVKM. The CDR3 runs to 12 residues. The V segment lost 10 bases and the J segment 6 bases; nucleotides outside the gene matches: 5. The CDR3 region is CATMTGGDGYTF. The CDR3 DNA reads as TGTGCCACCATGACAGGGGGCGATGGCTACACCTTC.